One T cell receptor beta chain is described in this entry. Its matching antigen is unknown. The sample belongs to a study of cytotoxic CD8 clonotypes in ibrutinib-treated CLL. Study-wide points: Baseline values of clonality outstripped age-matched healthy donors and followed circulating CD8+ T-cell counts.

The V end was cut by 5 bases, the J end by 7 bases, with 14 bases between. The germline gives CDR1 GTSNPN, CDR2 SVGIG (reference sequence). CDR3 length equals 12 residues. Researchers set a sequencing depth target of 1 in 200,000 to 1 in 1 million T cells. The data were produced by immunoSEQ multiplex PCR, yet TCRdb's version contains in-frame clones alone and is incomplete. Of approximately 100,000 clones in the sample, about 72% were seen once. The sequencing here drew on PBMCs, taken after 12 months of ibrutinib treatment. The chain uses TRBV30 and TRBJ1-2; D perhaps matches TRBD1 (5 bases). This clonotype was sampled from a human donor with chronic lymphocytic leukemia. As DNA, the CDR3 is TGTGCCTGGGCCGGGACTTCATCTGGCTACACCTTC. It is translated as CAWAGTSSGYTF. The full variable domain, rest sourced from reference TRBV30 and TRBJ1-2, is SQTIHQWPATLVQPVGSPLSLECTVEGTSNPNLYWYRQAAGRGLQLLFYSVGIGQISSEVPQNLSASRPQDRQFILSSKKLLLSDSGFYLCAWAGTSSGYTFGSGTRLTVV.